This is a list of T cell receptor beta chains from one sample in a study of shared clonotypes between healthy human individuals. Profiling relied on immunoSEQ multiplex PCR, and the TCRdb table lists in-frame clones only, not all of them. The data contain around 2.1 million clones, around 93% of them seen just once; the ten biggest clones take up over 1.5%. Material: naive CD8+ T cells from PBMCs. The receptors here all came from a man aged 18 to 29 in good health. Some clones in this sample may be carry-over from other donors' samples. Each CDR3 is given with its conserved first and last residue. A D gene is named only where the DNA matches it firmly. Only part of the rows carry a size: once, few, many, or a class if the clone is expanded.

j_gene	d_gene	v_gene	abundance	len	CDR3aa	CDR3nt
TRBJ2-5	TRBD2	TRBV27	-	15	CASSSGLAGGETQYF	TGTGCCAGCAGTAGCGGACTAGCGGGAGGGGAGACCCAGTACTTC
TRBJ2-7	TRBD2	TRBV7-9	-	15	CASSLGLAGPYEQYF	TGTGCCAGCAGCCTCGGACTAGCGGGACCCTACGAGCAGTACTTC
TRBJ1-4	-	TRBV6-1	-	15	CASSGEVATNEKLFF	TGTGCCAGCAGTGGGGAAGTTGCAACTAATGAAAAACTGTTTTTT
TRBJ2-1	TRBD2	TRBV4-3	-	15	CASSQISGRGNEQFF	TGCGCCAGCAGCCAAATCAGCGGGAGAGGCAATGAGCAGTTCTTC
TRBJ2-7	-	TRBV9	-	17	CASSPSPLSGPTYEQYF	TGTGCCAGCAGTCCCAGCCCCCTAAGCGGACCGACCTACGAGCAGTACTTC
TRBJ2-1	-	TRBV19	once	13	CASSIWVYNEQFF	TGTGCCAGTAGTATTTGGGTTTACAATGAGCAGTTCTTC
TRBJ2-7	TRBD2	TRBV2	-	11	CAGGPLNEQYF	TGTGCGGGAGGGCCGTTGAACGAGCAGTACTTC
TRBJ2-5	-	TRBV11-2	-	15	CASSLSPQPLRAQYF	TGTGCCAGCAGCTTAAGCCCACAGCCCTTGAGGGCCCAGTACTTC
TRBJ2-7	TRBD2	TRBV5-1	-	16	CASSLWGGSGSYEQYF	TGCGCCAGCAGCTTGTGGGGAGGGAGCGGGTCCTACGAGCAGTACTTC
TRBJ2-1	TRBD2	TRBV2	-	16	CASSDRLAGGNNEQFF	TGTGCCAGCAGTGACCGGCTAGCGGGAGGGAACAATGAGCAGTTCTTC
TRBJ2-2	TRBD2	TRBV9	-	18	CASSVGTSGRANTGELFF	TGTGCCAGCAGCGTAGGGACTAGCGGGCGTGCGAACACCGGGGAGCTGTTTTTT
TRBJ1-1	-	TRBV6-1	-	15	CASSERWMRNTEAFF	TGTGCCAGCAGTGAACGATGGATGCGGAACACTGAAGCTTTCTTT
TRBJ2-3	-	TRBV27	-	17	CASSLGSSVFGTDTQYF	TGTGCCAGCAGTTTGGGGAGTAGCGTATTTGGCACAGATACGCAGTATTTT
TRBJ1-2	-	TRBV5-1	-	15	CASLPPVRKTYGYTF	TGCGCCAGCTTACCTCCGGTTCGAAAGACCTATGGCTACACCTTC
TRBJ1-1	-	TRBV6-5	-	13	CASSYGERAEAFF	TGTGCCAGCAGTTACGGAGAGAGGGCTGAAGCTTTCTTT
TRBJ2-2	-	TRBV19	-	11	CASSMGGELFF	TGTGCCAGTAGTATGGGAGGGGAGCTGTTTTTT
TRBJ2-1	-	TRBV4-1	-	14	CASSQDSTYNEQFF	TGCGCCAGCAGCCAAGATAGCACTTACAATGAGCAGTTCTTC
TRBJ1-3	-	TRBV7-6	few	17	CASSSNSLISATDTIYF	TGTGCCAGCAGCTCAAACTCCTTAATATCGGCCACAGACACCATATATTTT
TRBJ2-7	-	TRBV27	-	18	CASSLRQGRGHRSYEQYF	TGTGCCAGCAGTTTAAGGCAGGGAAGGGGCCATAGATCCTACGAGCAGTACTTC
TRBJ2-2	TRBD2	TRBV28	-	14	CASRVTSMTGELFF	TGTGCCAGCAGGGTGACTAGCATGACCGGGGAGCTGTTTTTT
TRBJ2-7	TRBD1	TRBV27	-	15	CASSLVGTGTYEQYF	TGTGCCAGCAGTTTGGTAGGGACAGGGACCTACGAGCAGTACTTC
TRBJ2-7	-	TRBV5-8	-	14	CASSPGGGLYEQYF	TGTGCCAGCAGCCCTGGTGGGGGTCTCTACGAGCAGTACTTC
TRBJ2-5	-	TRBV10-3	-	14	CATTPSQRQETQYF	TGTGCCACGACTCCCTCCCAAAGACAAGAGACCCAGTACTTC
TRBJ2-7	-	TRBV11-2	few	13	CASSFGSSYEQYF	TGTGCCAGCAGCTTTGGGAGCTCCTACGAGCAGTACTTC
TRBJ1-5	-	TRBV9	few	14	CASSAWGLDQPQHF	TGTGCCAGCAGCGCGTGGGGATTGGATCAGCCCCAGCATTTT
TRBJ2-3	-	TRBV11-2	once	14	CASSVLDVTDTQYF	TGTGCCAGCAGCGTATTGGACGTCACAGATACGCAGTATTTT
TRBJ1-1	-	TRBV7-9	-	12	CASRHLMGRAFF	TGTGCCAGCAGGCATCTGATGGGGAGAGCTTTCTTT
TRBJ1-5	-	TRBV7-8	-	15	CASSLETGSNQPQHF	TGTGCCAGCAGCTTAGAAACAGGATCAAATCAGCCCCAGCATTTT
TRBJ1-6	-	TRBV4-2	-	15	CASSQVEGLNSPLHF	TGTGCCAGCAGCCAAGTTGAGGGTTTGAATTCACCCCTCCACTTT
TRBJ1-5	-	TRBV5-1	-	17	CASSLVIGGGCNQPQHF	TGCGCCAGCAGCTTGGTAATAGGGGGTGGTTGCAATCAGCCCCAGCATTTT
TRBJ2-5	TRBD2	TRBV27	-	16	CASSSGLAGGGETQYF	TGTGCCAGCAGTTCCGGACTAGCGGGAGGAGGGGAGACCCAGTACTTC
TRBJ1-1	TRBD1	TRBV9	few	14	CASSVGQGAGEAFF	TGTGCCAGCAGCGTTGGACAGGGGGCCGGGGAAGCTTTCTTT
TRBJ1-2	-	TRBV15	-	13	CATEPGRGYGYTF	TGTGCCACCGAACCGGGCAGGGGATATGGCTACACCTTC
TRBJ1-1	TRBD1	TRBV29-1	few	14	CSVEGTGTGPSKDF	TGCAGCGTTGAGGGTACCGGGACAGGCCCATCTAAGGACTTT
TRBJ1-4	-	TRBV7-9	-	12	CASSSGNSELFF	TGTGCCAGCAGCTCCGGTAATTCAGAACTGTTTTTT
TRBJ2-7	-	TRBV20-1	-	10	CSAREYEQYF	TGCAGTGCTAGAGAATACGAGCAGTACTTC
TRBJ2-1	TRBD2	TRBV11-2	-	15	CASSLLSGISNEQFF	TGTGCCAGCAGCCTACTCAGCGGGATTAGCAATGAGCAGTTCTTC
TRBJ2-7	TRBD2	TRBV5-5	-	16	CASSFGLLREGVEQYF	TGTGCCAGCAGCTTTGGCTTGTTACGGGAGGGGGTCGAGCAGTACTTC
TRBJ1-2	-	TRBV7-9	-	14	CASSSREANYGYTF	TGTGCCAGCAGCTCCCGAGAAGCCAACTATGGTTACACCTTC
TRBJ1-2	-	TRBV6-5	-	14	CASWAGGQNYGYTF	TGTGCCAGCTGGGCCGGGGGACAAAACTATGGCTACACCTTC
TRBJ2-5	-	TRBV6-5	-	14	CASSYPDETGTQYF	TGTGCCAGCAGTTACCCGGACGAAACGGGAACCCAGTACTTC
TRBJ2-7	-	TRBV2	-	12	CASSFSSYEQYF	TGTGCCAGCAGCTTTAGCTCCTACGAGCAGTACTTC
TRBJ2-2	TRBD1	TRBV2	-	15	CASFNRGLGTGELFF	TGTGCCAGCTTTAACAGGGGTTTGGGCACCGGGGAGCTGTTTTTT